Below, 8 T cell receptor beta chains from the same sample are listed, as sequenced in a study of blood T cell repertoires in COVID-19. Sequenced by immunoSEQ multiplex PCR; TCRdb stores in-frame clones only, minus some. The profile shows about 160,000 clones, around 87% of them singletons. The sample consisted of peripheral blood. These receptors came from a woman in her fifties or sixties with active or convalescent COVID-19.

The chain recombines TRBV7-2 with TRBJ2-2; D is uncertain. Trimming cost V 7 bases and J 0 bases, with 6 bases left between them. In germline, CDR1 is SGHTA, CDR2 FQGNSA. The CDR3 length is 13 residues. The CDR3 DNA follows: TGTGCCAGCATCCTATCGAACACCGGGGAGCTGTTTTTT. As protein: CASILSNTGELFF.

The chain joins TRBV3-1 (or the pseudogene TRBV3-2) to TRBJ1-6, with D uncertain. The germline V gene has CDR1 LGHDT and CDR2 YNNKEL (reference sequence). V shed 6 bases and J shed 6 bases, with 9 bases lying between them. The CDR3 consists of 13 residues. CDR3: CASSRGGNSPLHF. The CDR3 DNA reads TGTGCCAGCAGTCGGGGTGGTAATTCACCCCTCCACTTT.

The genes are TRBV6-5 and TRBJ1-6; TRBD1 matches 11 bases. V lost 6 bases to trimming and J lost 7 bases; unmatched junction nucleotides: 5. This CDR3 is built from 15 residues. Germline V CDR1 and CDR2: MNHEY, SVGAGI. CDR3 in amino acids: CASRPGTGGNSPLHF. CDR3 in DNA: TGTGCCAGCAGACCCGGGACAGGGGGGAATTCACCCCTCCACTTT.

V is TRBV30 and J is TRBJ1-2, with D tentatively TRBD1 (5 bases). V was pared by 2 bases and J by 4 bases, with 17 bases between. The CDR3 has 15 amino acids. Germline values: CDR1 GTSNPN, CDR2 SVGIG (reference sequence). CDR3 sequence (DNA): TGTGCCTGGAGTAAGGGCAAGGGGAATGGCTATGGCTACACCTTC. Translating it yields CAWSKGKGNGYGYTF.

This clone was counted a few times. The same CDR3 is also encoded by other DNA sequences in this sample. The gene calls are TRBV7-9 and TRBJ2-1, with 7 bases that match TRBD2. With V trimmed by 1 base and J by 2 bases, 2 bases remained unmatched. This CDR3 comprises 15 residues. Germline V CDR1 and CDR2: SEHNR, FQNEAQ (reference sequence). In nucleotides, the CDR3 is TGTGCCAGCAGCTTAGTAAGCGGGACCTACAATGAGCAGTTCTTC. Translation: CASSLVSGTYNEQFF.

The rearrangement uses TRBV11-2 and TRBJ2-3, with TRBD2 as a possible D gene (5 bases). The CDR3 is made up of 15 amino acids. V was shortened by 3 bases and J by 0 bases, with 10 bases between the two germline ends. CDR1 and CDR2 (germline): SGHAT, FQNNGV. This CDR3 is CASSLVATSTDTQYF. The CDR3 nucleotides read TGTGCCAGCAGCTTGGTAGCGACGAGCACAGATACGCAGTATTTT. Full variable domain (missing parts from reference TRBV11-2 and TRBJ2-3): EAGVAQSPRYKIIEKRQSVAFWCNPISGHATLYWYQQILGQGPKLLIQFQNNGVVDDSQLPKDRFSAERLKGVDSTLKIQPAKLEDSAVYLCASSLVATSTDTQYFGPGTRLTVL.

The chain is built from TRBV5-1 and TRBJ1-6; 7 bases are shared with TRBD1. V gave up 1 base and J gave up 7 bases; unmatched junction bases: 11. The CDR3 is 17 amino acids. The germline V gene has CDR1 SGHRS and CDR2 YFSETQ. CDR3 sequence reads: CASSLSPSGTANSPLHF. For the CDR3, the DNA is TGCGCCAGCAGCTTGTCCCCTTCCGGGACAGCAAATTCACCCCTCCACTTT.

CDR3 nucleotide sequence: TGTGCCAGCAGCGCCGCCACCGGGTACCAAGAGACCCAGTACTTC. Translating gives CASSAATGYQETQYF. This chain uses TRBV9 with TRBJ2-5; D is uncertain. V was trimmed by 3 bases and J by 0 bases, leaving 12 bases between them. From germline, CDR1 is SGDLS and CDR2 YYNGEE. The CDR3 totals 15 residues.